A single sample gave rise to the 8 T cell receptor beta chains below, sequenced in a study of siplizumab effects on memory and regulatory T cells. Some clones are missing from TCRdb's copy, which holds only in-frame ones; the method was immunoSEQ multiplex PCR. The data contain fewer than 45,000 clones, roughly 90% of them singletons. Sequencing was carried out using naive CD4+ T cells sorted from blood. These receptors all come from a human donor in good health.

The CDR3 DNA follows: TGTGCCAGCAGTGAATGGAGCTCTGGAAACACCATATATTTT. It is translated as CASSEWSSGNTIYF. The chain recombines TRBV25-1 with TRBJ1-3; D call uncertain. The CDR3 runs 14 residues. Looked up from germline, CDR1 is MGHDK and CDR2 is SYGVNS. Trimming took off 1 base at V and 0 bases at J, with 4 bases between the two ends.

The rearrangement uses TRBV11-3 and TRBJ2-5; 9 positions match TRBD2. CDR1 and CDR2 (germline): SGHNT, YENEEA. The CDR3 runs 14 residues. Losses at the gene ends were 3 bases for V and 5 bases for J; bases not matched to a gene: 4. The CDR3 DNA reads TGTGCCAGCAGCTTTCATAGCGGGAGTGAGACCCAGTACTTC. Translation gives CASSFHSGSETQYF.

This chain joins TRBV6-1 and TRBJ1-2; tentatively, D is TRBD1 (5 bases). The V end lost 0 bases, the J end lost 2 bases, and 7 bases lay between the germline ends. In germline, CDR1 is MNHNS, CDR2 SASEGT. This CDR3 comprises 14 residues. The DNA for the CDR3 is TGTGCCAGCAGTGAAGCAGGGGCAAACTATGGCTACACCTTC. This gives the protein CASSEAGANYGYTF.

The rearrangement links TRBV5-6 to TRBJ1-2; TRBD1 matches at 7 bases. This CDR3 region has 14 residues. CDR1 and CDR2 (germline): SGHDT, YYEEEE. Trimming took 6 bases from V and 7 from J; bases not matched to a gene: 12. CDR3 region: CASTRRQGGSGYTF. Written as DNA, the CDR3 is TGTGCCAGCACCCGTCGACAGGGTGGTTCTGGCTACACCTTC. Full variable domain (outside the CDR3, taken from reference TRBV5-6 and TRBJ1-2): DAGVTQSPTHLIKTRGQQVTLRCSPKSGHDTVSWYQQALGQGPQFIFQYYEEEERQRGNFPDRFSGHQFPNYSSELNVNALLLGDSALYLCASTRRQGGSGYTFGSGTRLTVV.

The genes are TRBV5-4 and TRBJ2-1; TRBD2 aligns across 10 bases. The CDR3 loop spans 15 amino acids. Germline V gives CDR1 SGHNT, CDR2 YYREEE (reference sequence). Trimming removed 4 bases from V and 3 bases from J; junction bases left unmatched: 4. CDR3 protein: CASSLAGDRYNEQFF. For the CDR3, the DNA is TGTGCCAGCAGCCTAGCGGGAGACCGCTACAATGAGCAGTTCTTC.

V usage is TRBV14 and J usage is TRBJ1-6; 8 bases match TRBD1. Germline lookup yields CDR1 SGHDN and CDR2 FVKESK. This CDR3 has 15 residues. V shed 3 bases, J shed 9 bases, and the junction held 7 bases outside the gene matches. The CDR3 sequence: CASSQATGGSSPLHF. CDR3 nucleotides: TGTGCCAGCAGCCAGGCCACAGGGGGAAGTTCACCCCTCCACTTT.

J is TRBJ2-6 and V is TRBV9; the D is unclear. V lost 0 bases and J lost 3, with 7 bases in between. The CDR3 is made up of 15 amino acids. The V gene's germline CDR1 is SGDLS and CDR2 YYNGEE. The CDR3 sequence is CASSVAGIGANVLTF. The DNA for the CDR3 is TGTGCCAGCAGCGTAGCGGGTATTGGGGCCAACGTCCTGACTTTC.

The rearrangement links TRBV7-2 to TRBJ1-1, with D maybe TRBD1 (6 bases). Germline-derived CDR1 and CDR2 are SGHTA and FQGNSA. V lost 1 base to trimming and J lost 6 bases, with 18 bases between them. This CDR3 is built from 16 residues. CDR3 in DNA: TGTGCCAGCAGCTTAGTTTGGGGGGGGCCCCTCTCTGAAGCTTTCTTT. Amino acid sequence: CASSLVWGGPLSEAFF.